This T cell receptor (beta chain) stems from a study of blood T cell repertoires in COVID-19 (dated by TCRdb to about 2020). Study-level background: Samples covering the acute and convalescent phases of COVID-19 were provided by collaborators in the United States, Italy and Spain. A freely available public database, intended as a resource for researchers studying the immune response to SARS-CoV-2, is where the repertoires were released. Nearly every sample came with metadata listing a de-identified subject ID, COVID-19 status, age in years and sex. The material from the prospective study consisted of cDNA or gDNA derived from T cells, B-cell-depleted T cells, or PBMCs. Deeply sampled blood TCRbeta repertoires from subjects exposed to, actively infected with, or recovered from COVID-19 were included in the dataset. Where available, HLA class I and class II types were taken from metadata supplied by the sample provider and were not determined by assay-based typing. Samples came from the ongoing ImmuneRACE study (first 160 participants) plus 1,254 subjects from 6 global collaborators.

Collaborating institutions collected whole blood in K2EDTA tubes following their own protocols. For TCRbeta analysis, collaborators shipped samples as frozen whole blood, isolated PBMCs, or DNA extracted from either of those sample types. The paper's findings and limits, for the study overall: The quantity of clinical and demographic metadata differed by source and by participant and was supplied without curation.

Comment on this clone: The target of this receptor is not known. The input lacks base qualities; no much larger clone sits a single base away.

TCRbeta CDR3 regions were amplified from genomic DNA using the immunoSEQ Assay, a bias-controlled multiplex PCR. As for the authors' bioinformatics: The number of nucleated cells in each sample was estimated from the amplification of reference gene primers within the assay. Sequence reads were collapsed and filtered to measure the absolute abundance of every unique TCRbeta CDR3 rearrangement. For each sample, productive Simpson clonality was calculated as the square root of Simpson's diversity index over productive rearrangements. Here the immuneACCESS table is served through TCRdb, limited to in-frame sequences with V and J called. Missing clones are a known gap in these copies; in checked studies unresolved V genes cover under half, and the rest lacks a known reason. Clone size and the V and J calls come from that table; the DNA yielded D and trimming. Across this sample there are more than 95,000 clones, with 70% to 85% seen only once. Roughly 2.5% of the sample goes to the ten largest clones.

CDR1 SGDLS and CDR2 YYNGEE were looked up in the germline V gene. The CDR3 holds 14 amino acids from the cysteine to the phenylalanine. Just CDR3 DNA is preserved here, 42 bases in frame from base 1. V sheds 0 bases and J sheds 6 bases, leaving 9 bases between their ends. This receptor chain uses TRBV9 and TRBJ2-2, with the D gene uncertain. Sequencing was done on a sample of peripheral blood. The sequence came from a man over 45 with acute or convalescent COVID-19. Here the CDR3 is given as CASSVGLSAGELFF. The DNA is as follows: TGTGCCAGCAGCGTAGGCCTCAGCGCCGGGGAGCTGTTTTTT.